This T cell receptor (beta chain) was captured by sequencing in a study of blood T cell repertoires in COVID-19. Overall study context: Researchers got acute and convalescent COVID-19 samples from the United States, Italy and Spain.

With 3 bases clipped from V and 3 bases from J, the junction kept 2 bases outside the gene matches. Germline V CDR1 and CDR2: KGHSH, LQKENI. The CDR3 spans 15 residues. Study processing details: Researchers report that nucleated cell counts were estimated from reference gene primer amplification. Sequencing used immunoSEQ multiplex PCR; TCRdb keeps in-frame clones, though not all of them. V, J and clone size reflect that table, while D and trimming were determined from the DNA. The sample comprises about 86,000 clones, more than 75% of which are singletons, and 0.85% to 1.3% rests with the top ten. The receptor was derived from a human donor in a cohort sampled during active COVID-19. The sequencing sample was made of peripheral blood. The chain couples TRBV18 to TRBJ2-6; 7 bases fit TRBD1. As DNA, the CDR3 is TGTGCCAGCTCACCGACAGGGATTGGGGCCAACGTCCTGACTTTC. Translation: CASSPTGIGANVLTF.